This TCR beta chain was captured by sequencing in a study of CD8+CD57+ T cells in acquired aplastic anemia. On the study more broadly: Sorted CD4+ plus CD8+ cells gave DNA averaging roughly 3.2 ug.

Study-wide points: Researchers report that some 31 CD8+ CDR3 sequences appeared in both patients and controls. The CD8+ Simpson's diversity of patients and controls was not significantly different.

Of note for this clonotype: Its antigen remains unknown.

Genomic DNA was employed as the template in profiling TCR beta VDJ and CDR3. TCRdb reanalysed the reads using MiXCR and keeps one entry per CDR3 protein. The sample contains approximately 32,000 distinct CDR3 sequences, about 77% of which appear only once. CDR3 length: 15 amino acids. Per the germline V gene, CDR1 is SNHLY and CDR2 is FYNNEI. V shed 5 bases, J shed 6 bases, and the junction held 8 bases outside the gene matches. The chain has TRBV2 and TRBJ1-5; 9 bases fit TRBD1. Input material: sorted CD4+, CD8+, or CD8+CD57+ T cells (not recorded which) from PBMCs. The TCR comes from a human donor in good health, serving as a control. For the CDR3, the DNA is TGTGCCAGCAGTCGGGACAGGGCTGAGAGTCAGCCCCAGCATTTT. Translated: CASSRDRAESQPQHF. Together with reference TRBV2 and TRBJ1-5, the CDR3 gives the full variable domain: EPEVTQTPSHQVTQMGQEVILRCVPISNHLYFYWYRQILGQKVEFLVSFYNNEISEKSEIFDDQFSVERPDGSNFTLKIRSTKLEDSAMYFCASSRDRAESQPQHFGDGTRLSIL.